This TCR beta chain was found in a study of shared clonotypes between healthy human individuals. As for the study in general: Aged between 18 and 49, the donors were a couple of women and a few men. Study-wide results and caveats: The study's rarefaction showed incomplete sorted-subset sequencing despite large depth. Naive CD4 clonotype sharing across four donors was approximately 5%.

To note about this clone: The antigen remains undetermined.

Naive CD8 isolation took CD45RO-negative cells positively selected for CCR7 and excluded terminally differentiated effector memory CD45RA+ cells. Recent vaccinations or acute infections were absent in the healthy HIV-negative adult donors. Method: immunoSEQ multiplex PCR; TCRdb's copy keeps in-frame clones and lacks some. Altogether approximately 600,000 clones are present, around 96% being singletons, with the ten largest covering 0.095% to 0.14%. Between the trimmed V and J ends, which lost 3 bases and 4 bases, there was a span of 24 bases. This CDR3 is 18 amino acids long. V gene TRBV23-1 combines with J gene TRBJ1-1, with D uncertain. TRBV23-1 is reported as an ORF; its role is uncertain. This clonotype was obtained from a woman aged 30 to 39 in good health. Sequenced sample: naive CD8+ T cells sorted from blood. CDR3 protein: CASSHFFFDIPGATEAFF. Written as DNA, the CDR3 is TGCGCCAGCAGTCATTTTTTTTTCGACATTCCTGGAGCCACTGAAGCTTTCTTT.